Listed below are T cell receptor beta chains from one sample, sequenced in a study of blood T cell repertoires in COVID-19. Data came from immunoSEQ multiplex PCR; TCRdb stores just in-frame clones and leaves some out. The profile shows approximately 210,000 clones, 83% of them singletons. Material: peripheral blood. The receptors were gathered from a middle-aged woman with active or convalescent COVID-19. Each CDR3 is given with its conserved first and last residue. Each record gives: V gene, J gene, CDR3 protein.

>TRBV7-2|TRBJ1-6
CASNPGQGVRSYNSPLHF
>TRBV14|TRBJ1-2
CASSQKGRYGYTF
>TRBV24-1|TRBJ2-7
CATDGTGFPYEQYF
>TRBV15|TRBJ1-6
CATSRDLPRENSPLHF
>TRBV7-9|TRBJ2-2
CASRRAGGRTGELFF
>TRBV3-1/TRBV3-2|TRBJ2-1
CASTHSRELYSYNEQFF
>TRBV6-5|TRBJ2-7
CASSRQGGEQYF
>TRBV5-1|TRBJ1-4
CASSPRGDRGDEKLFF
>TRBV18|TRBJ2-7
CASSPWVSETSYEQYF
>TRBV6-5|TRBJ1-6
CASSKGTRANSPLHF
>TRBV7-2|TRBJ1-4
CASSLVGTVRNEKLFF
>TRBV3-1/TRBV3-2|TRBJ2-2
CASSRAAGELFF
>TRBV28|TRBJ2-1
CASSPAAGTAHNEQFF
>TRBV7-3|TRBJ2-2
CASSLGLSTGELFF
>TRBV18|TRBJ2-1
CASSPAGDSYNEQFF
>TRBV4-2|TRBJ1-2
CASSPTISVNYGYTF
>TRBV28|TRBJ2-5
CASSYGGGQRTQYF
>TRBV19|TRBJ1-3
CASSTVQGNTIYF
>TRBV7-2|TRBJ2-7
CASSLGTESYEQYF
>TRBV30|TRBJ1-4
CAWSWTGREEKLFF
>TRBV29-1|TRBJ1-2
CSGTRDSTLLDGYTF
>TRBV7-3|TRBJ2-3
CASSRGLAGNTDTQYF
>TRBV7-2|TRBJ1-1
CASSFRTGSTEAFF
>TRBV7-2|TRBJ2-1
CASSQRPGQAYNEQFF